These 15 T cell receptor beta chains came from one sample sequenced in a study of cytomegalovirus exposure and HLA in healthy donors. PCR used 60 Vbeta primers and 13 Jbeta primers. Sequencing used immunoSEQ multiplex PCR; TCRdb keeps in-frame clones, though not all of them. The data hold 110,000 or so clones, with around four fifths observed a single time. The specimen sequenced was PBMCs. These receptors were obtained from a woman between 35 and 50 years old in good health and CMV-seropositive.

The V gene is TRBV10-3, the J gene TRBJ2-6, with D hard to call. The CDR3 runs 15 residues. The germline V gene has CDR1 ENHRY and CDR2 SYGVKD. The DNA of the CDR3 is TGTGCAACGAGGCCTCCATTCTCTGGGGCCAACGTCCTGACTTTC. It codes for CATRPPFSGANVLTF.

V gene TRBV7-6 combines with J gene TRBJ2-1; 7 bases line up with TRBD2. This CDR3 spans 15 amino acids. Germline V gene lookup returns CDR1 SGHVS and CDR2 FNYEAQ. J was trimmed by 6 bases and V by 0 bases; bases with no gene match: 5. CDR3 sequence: CASSLAGGTRNEQFF. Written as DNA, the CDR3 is TGTGCCAGCAGCTTAGCCGGGGGGACCCGCAATGAGCAGTTCTTC.

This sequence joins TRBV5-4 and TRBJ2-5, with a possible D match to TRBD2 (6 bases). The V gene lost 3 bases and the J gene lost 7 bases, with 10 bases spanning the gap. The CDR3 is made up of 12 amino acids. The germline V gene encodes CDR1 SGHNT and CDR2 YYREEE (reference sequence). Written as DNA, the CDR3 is TGTGCCAGCAGCTCGCAGGGAGGGACCCAGTACTTC. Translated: CASSSQGGTQYF.

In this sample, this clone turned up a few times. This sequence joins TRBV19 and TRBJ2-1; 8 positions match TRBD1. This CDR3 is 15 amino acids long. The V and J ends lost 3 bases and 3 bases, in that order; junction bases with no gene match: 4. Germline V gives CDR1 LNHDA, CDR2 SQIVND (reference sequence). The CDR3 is CASSISGTGYNEQFF. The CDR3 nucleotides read TGTGCCAGTAGTATCTCCGGGACAGGCTACAATGAGCAGTTCTTC.

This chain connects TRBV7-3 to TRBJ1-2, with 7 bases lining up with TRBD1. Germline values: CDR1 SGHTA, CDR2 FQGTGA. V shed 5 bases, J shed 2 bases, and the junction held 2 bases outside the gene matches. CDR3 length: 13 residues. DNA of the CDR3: TGTGCCAGCAGCCCACAGGGGAACTATGGCTACACCTTC. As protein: CASSPQGNYGYTF.

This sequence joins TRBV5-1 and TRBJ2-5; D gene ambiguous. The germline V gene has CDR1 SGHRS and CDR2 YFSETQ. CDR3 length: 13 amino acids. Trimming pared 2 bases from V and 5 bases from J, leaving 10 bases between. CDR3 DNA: TGCGCCAGCAGCTTTAGAGGATCGGAGACCCAGTACTTC. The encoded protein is CASSFRGSETQYF.

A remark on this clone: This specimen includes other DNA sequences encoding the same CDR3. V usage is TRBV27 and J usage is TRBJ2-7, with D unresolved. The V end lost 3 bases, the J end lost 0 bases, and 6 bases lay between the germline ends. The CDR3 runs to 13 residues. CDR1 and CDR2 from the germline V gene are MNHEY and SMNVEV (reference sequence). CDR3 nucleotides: TGTGCCAGCAGTTTCACAATCTCCTACGAGCAGTACTTC. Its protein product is CASSFTISYEQYF.

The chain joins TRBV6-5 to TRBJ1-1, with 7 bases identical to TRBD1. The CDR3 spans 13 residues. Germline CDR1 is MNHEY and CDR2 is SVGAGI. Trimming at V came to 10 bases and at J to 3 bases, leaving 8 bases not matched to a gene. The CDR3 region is CATKRQGHTEAFF. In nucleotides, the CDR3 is TGTGCCACTAAGCGACAGGGACACACTGAAGCTTTCTTT.

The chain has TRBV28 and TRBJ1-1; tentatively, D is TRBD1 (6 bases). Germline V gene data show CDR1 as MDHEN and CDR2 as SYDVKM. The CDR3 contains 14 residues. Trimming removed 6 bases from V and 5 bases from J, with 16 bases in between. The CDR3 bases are TGTGCCAGCAGCGAAGGGGGAGAGGAGACTGAAGCTTTCTTT. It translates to CASSEGGEETEAFF.

The CDR3 protein is CASSLYEREGDNEQFF. CDR3 coding DNA: TGTGCCAGCAGCTTATATGAGCGGGAGGGCGACAATGAGCAGTTCTTC. The genes are TRBV7-8 and TRBJ2-1, with TRBD2 matching 10 bases. With 2 bases clipped from V and 5 bases from J, the junction kept 6 bases outside the gene matches. The germline V gene has CDR1 SGHVS and CDR2 FQNEAQ. This CDR3 has 16 residues.

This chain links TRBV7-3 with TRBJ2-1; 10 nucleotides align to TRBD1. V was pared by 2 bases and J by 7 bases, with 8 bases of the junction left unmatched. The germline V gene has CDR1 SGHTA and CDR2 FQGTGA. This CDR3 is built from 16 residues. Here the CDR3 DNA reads TGTGCCAGCAGCTTAGACAGGGGGCGGTTACTAAATGAGCAGTTCTTC. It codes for CASSLDRGRLLNEQFF.

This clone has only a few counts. CDR3 DNA sequence: TGTGCCACCAGCAGAGGGCTGATGACAGGGGGCAACGAGCAGTACTTC. It specifies CATSRGLMTGGNEQYF. The gene calls are TRBV15 and TRBJ2-7; TRBD1 matches at 10 bases. The junction had 8 bases not matched to a gene; V was cut back by 1 base and J by 5 bases. The CDR3 totals 16 residues. Germline V gene data show CDR1 as LNHNV and CDR2 as YYDKDF (reference sequence).

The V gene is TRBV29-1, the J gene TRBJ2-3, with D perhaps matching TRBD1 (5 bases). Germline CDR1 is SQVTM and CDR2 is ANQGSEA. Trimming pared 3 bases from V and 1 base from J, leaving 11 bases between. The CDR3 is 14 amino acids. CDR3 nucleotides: TGCAGCGTTGAGCTTGGACAAGGCACAGATACGCAGTATTTT. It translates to CSVELGQGTDTQYF.

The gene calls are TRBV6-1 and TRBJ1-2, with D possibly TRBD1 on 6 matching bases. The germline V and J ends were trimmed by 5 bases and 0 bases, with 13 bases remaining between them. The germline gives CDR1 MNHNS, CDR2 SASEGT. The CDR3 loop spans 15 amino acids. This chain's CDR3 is CASSLAGTSNYGYTF. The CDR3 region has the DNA TGTGCCAGCAGTCTCGCTGGGACATCTAACTATGGCTACACCTTC.

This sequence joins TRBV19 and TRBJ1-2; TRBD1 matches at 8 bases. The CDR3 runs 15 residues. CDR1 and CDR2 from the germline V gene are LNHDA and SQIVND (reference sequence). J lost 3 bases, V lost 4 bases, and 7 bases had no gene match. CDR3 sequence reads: CASSRGDRLDYGYTF. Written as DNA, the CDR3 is TGTGCCAGTAGTAGAGGGGACAGGCTGGACTATGGCTACACCTTC.